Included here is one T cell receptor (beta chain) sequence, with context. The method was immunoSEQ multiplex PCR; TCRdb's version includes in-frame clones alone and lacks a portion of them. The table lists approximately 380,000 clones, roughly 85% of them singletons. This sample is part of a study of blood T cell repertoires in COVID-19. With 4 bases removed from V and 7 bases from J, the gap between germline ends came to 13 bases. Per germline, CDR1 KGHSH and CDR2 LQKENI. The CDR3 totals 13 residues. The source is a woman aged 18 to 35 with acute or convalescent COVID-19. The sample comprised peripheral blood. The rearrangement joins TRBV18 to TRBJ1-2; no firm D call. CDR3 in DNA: TGTGCCAGCTCACAAATCAGGCTATGTGGCTACACCTTC. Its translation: CASSQIRLCGYTF.